There are a few counts of the clone carrying this TCR beta chain. The antigen is not known. The CDR3 contains 13 residues. CDR1 and CDR2 from the germline V gene are MGHDK and SYGVNS. The V end lost 5 bases, the J end lost 3 bases, and 10 bases lay between the germline ends. The data were obtained in a study of identical twins. MiXCR, run by TCRdb on the 5' RACE reads, gives a single entry per CDR3 protein. The repertoire includes under 900,000 distinct CDR3 sequences, around a sixth of them detected once, and around 13% sits in the top ten. Study conclusions and caveats: The study based its conclusions on cross-sectional statistical analysis and did not follow the same donors.

The same data also contributed to another study, on T cells expressing NK-cell markers. That paper adds: Serological testing identified most of the eight sequenced donors as HCMV-seropositive and one as seronegative.

This TCR came from a woman aged 18-29 years in good health. The rearrangement uses TRBV25-1 and TRBJ1-2; D gene ambiguous. Sequenced input: PBMCs. CDR3 in DNA: TGTGCCAGCAGTTACCAGCCCCACTATGGCTACACCTTC. Amino acids: CASSYQPHYGYTF.